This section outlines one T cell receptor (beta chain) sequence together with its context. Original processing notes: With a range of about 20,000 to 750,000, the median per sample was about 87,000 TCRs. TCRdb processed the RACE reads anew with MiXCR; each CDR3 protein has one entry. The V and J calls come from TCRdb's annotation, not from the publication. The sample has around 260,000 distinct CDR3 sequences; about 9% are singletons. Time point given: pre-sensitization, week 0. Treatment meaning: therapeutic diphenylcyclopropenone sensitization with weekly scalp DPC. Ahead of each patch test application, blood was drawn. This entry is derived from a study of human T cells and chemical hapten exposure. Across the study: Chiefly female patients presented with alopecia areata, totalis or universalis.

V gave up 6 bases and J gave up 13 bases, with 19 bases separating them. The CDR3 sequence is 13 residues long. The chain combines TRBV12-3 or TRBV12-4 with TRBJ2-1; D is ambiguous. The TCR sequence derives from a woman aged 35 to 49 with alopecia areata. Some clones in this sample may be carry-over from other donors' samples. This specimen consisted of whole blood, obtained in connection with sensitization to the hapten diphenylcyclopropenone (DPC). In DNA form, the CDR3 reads TGTGCCAGCAGCTTTAGAGAGGCCGGTGGCCAGTTCTTC. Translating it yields CASSFREAGGQFF.